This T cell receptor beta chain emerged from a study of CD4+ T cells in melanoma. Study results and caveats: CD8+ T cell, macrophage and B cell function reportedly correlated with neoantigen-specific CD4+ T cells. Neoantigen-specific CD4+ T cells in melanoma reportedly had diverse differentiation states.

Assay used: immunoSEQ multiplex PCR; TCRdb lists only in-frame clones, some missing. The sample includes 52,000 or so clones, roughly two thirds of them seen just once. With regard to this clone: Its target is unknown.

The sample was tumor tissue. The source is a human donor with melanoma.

Here the CDR3 reads CASSVGAGHSYEQYF. DNA for the CDR3: TGTGCCAGCAGCGTAGGGGCAGGGCATTCCTACGAGCAGTACTTC. This chain uses TRBV9 with TRBJ2-7; a possible D gene is TRBD1 (5 bases). V lost 0 bases and J lost 1, with 11 bases in between. Germline-derived CDR1 and CDR2 are SGDLS and YYNGEE. The CDR3 totals 15 residues.